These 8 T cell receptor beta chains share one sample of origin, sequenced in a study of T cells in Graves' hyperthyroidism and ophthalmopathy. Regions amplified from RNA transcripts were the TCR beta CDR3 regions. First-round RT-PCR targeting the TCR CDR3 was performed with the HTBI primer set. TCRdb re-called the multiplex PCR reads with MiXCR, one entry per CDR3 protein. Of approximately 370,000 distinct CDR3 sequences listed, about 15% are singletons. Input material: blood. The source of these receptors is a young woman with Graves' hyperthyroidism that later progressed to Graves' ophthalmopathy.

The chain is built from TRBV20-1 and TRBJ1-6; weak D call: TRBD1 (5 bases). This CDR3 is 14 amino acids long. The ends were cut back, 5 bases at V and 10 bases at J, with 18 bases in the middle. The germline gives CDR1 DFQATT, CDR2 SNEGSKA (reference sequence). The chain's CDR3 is CSASPGALRSPLHF. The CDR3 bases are TGCAGTGCTTCCCCCGGGGCCCTGAGGTCACCCCTCCACTTT.

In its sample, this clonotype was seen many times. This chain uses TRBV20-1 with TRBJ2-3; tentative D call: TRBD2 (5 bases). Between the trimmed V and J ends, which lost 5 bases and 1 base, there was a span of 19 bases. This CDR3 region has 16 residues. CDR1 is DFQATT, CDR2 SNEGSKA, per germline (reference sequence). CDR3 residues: CSAFERALVGTDTQYF. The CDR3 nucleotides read TGCAGTGCTTTCGAGAGGGCTCTAGTTGGCACAGATACGCAGTATTTT.

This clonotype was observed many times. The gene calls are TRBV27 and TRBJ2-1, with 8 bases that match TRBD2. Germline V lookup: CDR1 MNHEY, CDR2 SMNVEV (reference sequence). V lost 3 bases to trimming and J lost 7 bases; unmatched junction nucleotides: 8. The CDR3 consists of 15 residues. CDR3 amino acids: CASSFLSGSRNEQFF. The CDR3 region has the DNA TGTGCCAGCAGTTTCCTGAGCGGGAGTAGGAATGAGCAGTTCTTC.

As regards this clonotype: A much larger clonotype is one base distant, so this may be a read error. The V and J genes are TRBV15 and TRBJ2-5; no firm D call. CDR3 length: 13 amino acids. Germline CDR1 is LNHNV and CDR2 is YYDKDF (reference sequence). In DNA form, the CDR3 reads TGTGCCACCAGCAGGGACCTCCAAGAGGCCCAGTACTTC. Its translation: CATSRDLQEAQYF.

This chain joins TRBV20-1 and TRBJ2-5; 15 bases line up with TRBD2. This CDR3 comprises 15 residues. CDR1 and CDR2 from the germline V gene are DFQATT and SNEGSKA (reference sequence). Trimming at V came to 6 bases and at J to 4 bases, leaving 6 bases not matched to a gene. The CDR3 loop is CSANAGLAGGETQYF. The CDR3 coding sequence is TGCAGTGCGAACGCGGGACTAGCGGGAGGAGAGACCCAGTACTTC.

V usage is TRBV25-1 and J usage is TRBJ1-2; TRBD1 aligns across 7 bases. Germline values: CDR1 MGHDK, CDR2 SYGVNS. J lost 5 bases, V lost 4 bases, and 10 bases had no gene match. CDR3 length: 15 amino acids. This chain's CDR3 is CASSARTGVSYGYTF. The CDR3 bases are TGTGCCAGCAGTGCCCGCACAGGGGTTTCGTATGGCTACACCTTC.

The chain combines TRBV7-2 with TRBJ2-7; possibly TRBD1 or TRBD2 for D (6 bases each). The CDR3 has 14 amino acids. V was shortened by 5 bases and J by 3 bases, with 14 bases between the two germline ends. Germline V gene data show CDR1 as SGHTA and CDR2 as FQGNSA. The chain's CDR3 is CASSPQGGGYEQYF. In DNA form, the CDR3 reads TGTGCCAGCAGCCCACAGGGAGGAGGCTACGAGCAGTACTTC.

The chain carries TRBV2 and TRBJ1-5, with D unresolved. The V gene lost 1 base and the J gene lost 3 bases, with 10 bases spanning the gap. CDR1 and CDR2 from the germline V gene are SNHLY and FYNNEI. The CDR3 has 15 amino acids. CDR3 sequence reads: CASSEEGTLNQPQHF. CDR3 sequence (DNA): TGTGCCAGCAGTGAAGAGGGAACTCTCAATCAGCCCCAGCATTTT.